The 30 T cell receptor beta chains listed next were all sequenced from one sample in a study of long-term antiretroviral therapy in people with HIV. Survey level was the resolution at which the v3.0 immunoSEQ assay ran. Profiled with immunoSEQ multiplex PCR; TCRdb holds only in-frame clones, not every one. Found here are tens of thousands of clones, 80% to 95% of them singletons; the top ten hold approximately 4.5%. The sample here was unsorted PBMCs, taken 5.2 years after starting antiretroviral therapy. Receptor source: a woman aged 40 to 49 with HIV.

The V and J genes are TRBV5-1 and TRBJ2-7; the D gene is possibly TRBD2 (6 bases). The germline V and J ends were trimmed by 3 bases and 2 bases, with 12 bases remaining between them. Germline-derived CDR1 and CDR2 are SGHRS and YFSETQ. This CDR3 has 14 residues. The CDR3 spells CASSSPGGTYEQYF. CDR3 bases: TGCGCCAGCAGCTCTCCCGGGGGTACCTACGAGCAGTACTTC. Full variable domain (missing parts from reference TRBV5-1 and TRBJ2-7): KAGVTQTPRYLIKTRGQQVTLSCSPISGHRSVSWYQQTPGQGLQFLFEYFSETQRNKGNFPGRFSGRQFSNSRSEMNVSTLELGDSALYLCASSSPGGTYEQYFGPGTRLTVT.

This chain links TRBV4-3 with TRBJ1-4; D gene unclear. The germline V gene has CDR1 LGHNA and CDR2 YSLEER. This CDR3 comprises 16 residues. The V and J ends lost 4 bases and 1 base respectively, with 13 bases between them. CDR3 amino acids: CASSRAGGITNEKLFF. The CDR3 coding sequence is TGCGCCAGCAGCCGGGCGGGAGGGATAACTAATGAAAAACTGTTTTTT.

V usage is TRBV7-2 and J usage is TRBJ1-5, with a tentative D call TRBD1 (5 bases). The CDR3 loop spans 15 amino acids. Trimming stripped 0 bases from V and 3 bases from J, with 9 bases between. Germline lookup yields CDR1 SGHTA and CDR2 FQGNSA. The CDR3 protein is CASSLAAGTNQPQHF. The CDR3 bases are TGTGCCAGCAGCTTAGCCGCAGGGACCAATCAGCCCCAGCATTTT. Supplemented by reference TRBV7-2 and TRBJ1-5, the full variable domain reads GAGVSQSPSNKVTEKGKDVELRCDPISGHTALYWYRQSLGQGLEFLIYFQGNSAPDKSGLPSDRFSAERTGGSVSTLTIQRTQQEDSAVYLCASSLAAGTNQPQHFGDGTRLSIL.

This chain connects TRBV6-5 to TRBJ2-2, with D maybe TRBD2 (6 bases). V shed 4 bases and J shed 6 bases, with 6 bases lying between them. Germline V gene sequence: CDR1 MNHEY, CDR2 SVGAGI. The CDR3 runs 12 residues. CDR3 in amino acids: CASSWGAGELFF. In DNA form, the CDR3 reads TGTGCCAGCAGTTGGGGGGCCGGGGAGCTGTTTTTT.

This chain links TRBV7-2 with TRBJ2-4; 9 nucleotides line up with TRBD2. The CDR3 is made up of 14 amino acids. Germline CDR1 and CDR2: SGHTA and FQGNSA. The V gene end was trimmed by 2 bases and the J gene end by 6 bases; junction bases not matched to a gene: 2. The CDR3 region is CASSLLAGLNIQYF. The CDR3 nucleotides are TGTGCCAGCAGCTTACTAGCGGGGCTAAACATTCAGTACTTC. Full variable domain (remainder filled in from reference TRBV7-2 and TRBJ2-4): GAGVSQSPSNKVTEKGKDVELRCDPISGHTALYWYRQSLGQGLEFLIYFQGNSAPDKSGLPSDRFSAERTGGSVSTLTIQRTQQEDSAVYLCASSLLAGLNIQYFGAGTRLSVL.

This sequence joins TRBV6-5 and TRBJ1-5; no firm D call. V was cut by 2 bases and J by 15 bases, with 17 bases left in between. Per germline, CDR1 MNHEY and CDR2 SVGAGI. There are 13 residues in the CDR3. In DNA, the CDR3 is TGTGCCAGCAGTTACCGACTCGGGCATATTTCGCATTTT. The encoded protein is CASSYRLGHISHF.

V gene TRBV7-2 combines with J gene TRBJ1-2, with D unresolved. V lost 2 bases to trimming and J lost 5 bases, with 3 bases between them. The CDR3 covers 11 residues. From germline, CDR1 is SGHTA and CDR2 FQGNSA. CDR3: CASSLSYGYTF. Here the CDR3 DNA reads TGTGCCAGCAGCTTAAGTTATGGCTACACCTTC.

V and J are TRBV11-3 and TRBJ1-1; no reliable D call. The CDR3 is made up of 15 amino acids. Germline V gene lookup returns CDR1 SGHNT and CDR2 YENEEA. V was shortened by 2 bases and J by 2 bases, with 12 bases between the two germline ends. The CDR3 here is CASSLRSRSNTEAFF. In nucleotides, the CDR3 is TGTGCCAGCAGCTTACGCTCCAGATCCAACACTGAAGCTTTCTTT.

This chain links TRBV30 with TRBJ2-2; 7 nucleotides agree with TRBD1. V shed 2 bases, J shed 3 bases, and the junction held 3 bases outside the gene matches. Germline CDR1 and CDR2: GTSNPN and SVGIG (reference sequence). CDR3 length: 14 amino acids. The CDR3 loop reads CAWSPGTDTGELFF. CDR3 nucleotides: TGTGCCTGGAGTCCCGGGACAGACACCGGGGAGCTGTTTTTT. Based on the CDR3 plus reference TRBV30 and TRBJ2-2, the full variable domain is SQTIHQWPATLVQPVGSPLSLECTVEGTSNPNLYWYRQAAGRGLQLLFYSVGIGQISSEVPQNLSASRPQDRQFILSSKKLLLSDSGFYLCAWSPGTDTGELFFGEGSRLTVL.

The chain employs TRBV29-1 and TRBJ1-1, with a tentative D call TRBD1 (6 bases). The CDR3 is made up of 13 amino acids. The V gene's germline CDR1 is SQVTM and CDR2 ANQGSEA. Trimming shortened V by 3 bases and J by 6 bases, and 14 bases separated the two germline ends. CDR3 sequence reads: CSVDEQGGAEAFF. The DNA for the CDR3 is TGCAGCGTTGATGAACAGGGAGGCGCTGAAGCTTTCTTT.

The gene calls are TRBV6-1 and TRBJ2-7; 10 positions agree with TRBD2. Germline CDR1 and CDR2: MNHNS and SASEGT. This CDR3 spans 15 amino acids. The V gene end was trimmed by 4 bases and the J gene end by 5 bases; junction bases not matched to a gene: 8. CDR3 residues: CASSARLAGDDEQYF. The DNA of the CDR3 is TGTGCCAGCAGTGCTCGGCTAGCGGGAGATGACGAGCAGTACTTC.

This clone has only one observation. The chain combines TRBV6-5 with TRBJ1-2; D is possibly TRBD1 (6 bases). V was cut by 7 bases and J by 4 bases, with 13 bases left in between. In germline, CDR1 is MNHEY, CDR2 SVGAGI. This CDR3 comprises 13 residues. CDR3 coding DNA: TGTGCCAGCACCAGGGGCGATGGCTATGGCTACACCTTC. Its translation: CASTRGDGYGYTF.

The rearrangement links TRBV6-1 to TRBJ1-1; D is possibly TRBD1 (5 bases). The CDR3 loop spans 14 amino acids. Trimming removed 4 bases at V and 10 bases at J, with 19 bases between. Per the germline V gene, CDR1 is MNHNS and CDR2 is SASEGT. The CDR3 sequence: CASSAARDGVRAFF. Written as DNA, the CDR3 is TGTGCCAGCAGTGCCGCCCGGGACGGGGTGAGAGCTTTCTTT.

The CDR3 DNA sequence: TGCGCCAGCAGCCAACCGGACAGTACCCTTGACGGCTACACCTTC. As protein: CASSQPDSTLDGYTF. The chain links TRBV4-3 to TRBJ1-2; D possibly corresponds to TRBD1 (6 bases). The CDR3 has 15 residues. Trimming removed 2 bases at V and 8 bases at J, with 18 bases between. Germline V gene lookup returns CDR1 LGHNA and CDR2 YSLEER.

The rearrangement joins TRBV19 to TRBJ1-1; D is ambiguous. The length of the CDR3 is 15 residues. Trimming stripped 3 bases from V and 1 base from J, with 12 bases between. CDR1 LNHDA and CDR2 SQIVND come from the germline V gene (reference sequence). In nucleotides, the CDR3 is TGTGCCAGTAGTATCAGAAATAACAGGAACACTGAAGCTTTCTTT. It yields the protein CASSIRNNRNTEAFF.

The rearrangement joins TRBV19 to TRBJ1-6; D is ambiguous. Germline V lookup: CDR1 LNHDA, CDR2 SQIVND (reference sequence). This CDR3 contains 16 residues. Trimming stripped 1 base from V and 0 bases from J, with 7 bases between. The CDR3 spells CASSIAGSSYNSPLHF. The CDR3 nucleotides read TGTGCCAGTAGTATAGCAGGCAGCTCCTATAATTCACCCCTCCACTTT.

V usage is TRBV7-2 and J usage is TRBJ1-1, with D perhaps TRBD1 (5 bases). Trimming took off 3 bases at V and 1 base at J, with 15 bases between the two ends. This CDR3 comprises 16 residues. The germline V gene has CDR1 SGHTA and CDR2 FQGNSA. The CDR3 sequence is CASSFGGPISNTEAFF. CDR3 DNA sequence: TGTGCCAGCAGCTTTGGGGGTCCCATTTCGAACACTGAAGCTTTCTTT.

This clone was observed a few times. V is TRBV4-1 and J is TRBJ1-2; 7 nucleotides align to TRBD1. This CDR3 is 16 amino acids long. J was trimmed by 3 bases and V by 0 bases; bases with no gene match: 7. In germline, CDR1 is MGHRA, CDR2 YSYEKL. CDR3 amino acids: CASSQDRRQGDYGYTF. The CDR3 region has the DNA TGCGCCAGCAGCCAAGATCGAAGGCAGGGGGACTATGGCTACACCTTC.

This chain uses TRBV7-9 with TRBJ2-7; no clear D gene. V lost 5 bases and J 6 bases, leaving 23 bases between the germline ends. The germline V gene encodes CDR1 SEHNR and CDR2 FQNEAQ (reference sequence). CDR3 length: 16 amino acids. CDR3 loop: CASSHFLADIAFEQYF. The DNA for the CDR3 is TGTGCCAGCAGCCACTTTTTAGCCGATATTGCCTTCGAGCAGTACTTC.

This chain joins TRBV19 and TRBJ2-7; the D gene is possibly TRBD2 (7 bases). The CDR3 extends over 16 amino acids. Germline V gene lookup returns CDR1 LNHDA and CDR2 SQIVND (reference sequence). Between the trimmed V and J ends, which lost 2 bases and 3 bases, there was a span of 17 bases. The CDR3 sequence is CASSISPGGRFYEQYF. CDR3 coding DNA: TGTGCCAGTAGTATATCTCCGGGGGGCCGTTTCTACGAGCAGTACTTC.

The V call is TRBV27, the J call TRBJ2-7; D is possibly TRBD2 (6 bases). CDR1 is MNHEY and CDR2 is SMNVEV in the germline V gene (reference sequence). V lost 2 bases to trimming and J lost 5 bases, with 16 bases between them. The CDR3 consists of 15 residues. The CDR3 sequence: CASSLEVEGVHEQYF. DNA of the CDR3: TGTGCCAGCAGTTTAGAGGTGGAGGGTGTACACGAGCAGTACTTC.

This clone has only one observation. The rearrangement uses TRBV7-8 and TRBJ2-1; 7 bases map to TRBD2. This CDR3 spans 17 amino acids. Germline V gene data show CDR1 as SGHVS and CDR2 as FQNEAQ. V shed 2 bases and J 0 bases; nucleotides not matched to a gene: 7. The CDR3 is CASSLQPGGTSYNEQFF. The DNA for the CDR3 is TGTGCCAGCAGCTTACAGCCGGGAGGCACCTCCTACAATGAGCAGTTCTTC.

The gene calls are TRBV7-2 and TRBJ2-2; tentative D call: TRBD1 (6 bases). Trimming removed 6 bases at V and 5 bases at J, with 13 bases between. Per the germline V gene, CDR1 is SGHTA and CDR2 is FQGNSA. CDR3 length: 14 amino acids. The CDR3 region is CASSKKGDTGELFF. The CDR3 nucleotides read TGTGCCAGCAGTAAGAAGGGGGATACCGGGGAGCTGTTTTTT.

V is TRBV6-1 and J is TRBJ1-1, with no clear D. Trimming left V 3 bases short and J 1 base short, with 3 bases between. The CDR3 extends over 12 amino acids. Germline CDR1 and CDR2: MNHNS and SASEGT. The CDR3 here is CASSDRNTEAFF. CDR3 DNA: TGTGCCAGCAGTGACAGGAACACTGAAGCTTTCTTT.

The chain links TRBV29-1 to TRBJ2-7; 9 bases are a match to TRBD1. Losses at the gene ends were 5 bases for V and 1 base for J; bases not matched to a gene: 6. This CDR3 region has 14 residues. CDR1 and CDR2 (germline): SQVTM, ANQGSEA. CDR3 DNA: TGCAGCGTTCGACTGGGACAGGGTTCCTACGAGCAGTACTTC. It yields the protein CSVRLGQGSYEQYF.

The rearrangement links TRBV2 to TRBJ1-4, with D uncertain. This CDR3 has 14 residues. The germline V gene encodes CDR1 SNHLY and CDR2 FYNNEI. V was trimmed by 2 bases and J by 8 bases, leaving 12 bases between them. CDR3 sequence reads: CASSEHGVTEKLFF. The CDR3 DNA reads TGTGCCAGCAGTGAACATGGGGTTACCGAAAAACTGTTTTTT.

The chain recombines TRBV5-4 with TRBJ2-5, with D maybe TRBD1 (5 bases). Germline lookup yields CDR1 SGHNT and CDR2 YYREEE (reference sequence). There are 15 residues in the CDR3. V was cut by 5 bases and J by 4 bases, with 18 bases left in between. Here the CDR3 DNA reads TGTGCCAGCAGAGTTGACAGCCTATCGGCAGAGACCCAGTACTTC. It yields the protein CASRVDSLSAETQYF.

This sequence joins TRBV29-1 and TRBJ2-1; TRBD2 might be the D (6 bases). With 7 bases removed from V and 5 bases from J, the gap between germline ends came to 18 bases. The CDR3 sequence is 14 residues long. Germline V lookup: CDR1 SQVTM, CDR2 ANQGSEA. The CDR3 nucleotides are TGCAGCGGGGTCGTCGGGCTAGCGAACAATGAGCAGTTCTTC. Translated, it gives CSGVVGLANNEQFF.

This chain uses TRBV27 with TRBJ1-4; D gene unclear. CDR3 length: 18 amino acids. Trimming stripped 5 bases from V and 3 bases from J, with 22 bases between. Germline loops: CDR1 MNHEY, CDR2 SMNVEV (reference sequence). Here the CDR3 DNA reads TGTGCCAGCAGTACCCTCATCCCCGGACCCGTGGCTAATGAAAAACTGTTTTTT. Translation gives CASSTLIPGPVANEKLFF.

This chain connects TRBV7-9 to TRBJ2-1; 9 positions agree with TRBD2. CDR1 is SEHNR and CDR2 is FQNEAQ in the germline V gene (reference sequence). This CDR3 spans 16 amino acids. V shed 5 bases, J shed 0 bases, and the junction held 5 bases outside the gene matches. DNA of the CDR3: TGTGCCAGCAGCGATGATAGCGGGAGCTCCTACAATGAGCAGTTCTTC. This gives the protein CASSDDSGSSYNEQFF.